The source of this T cell receptor (beta chain) is a study of identical twins. This clonotype has more than one count but fewer than ten. One entry per CDR3 protein results from TCRdb running MiXCR on the 5' RACE reads. Of approximately 500,000 distinct CDR3 sequences detected, 20% to 25% appear once; the ten largest clones hold 2.9%. V was trimmed by 6 bases and J by 4 bases, leaving 14 bases between them. CDR3 length: 13 amino acids. Germline V gene data show CDR1 as DFQATT and CDR2 as SNEGSKA (reference sequence). These data also formed part of another study, on T cells expressing NK-cell markers.

The TCR sequence derives from a woman between 18 and 30 years old in good health. The rearrangement joins TRBV20-1 to TRBJ2-3; D is possibly TRBD1 (6 bases). The sample taken for sequencing was CD4+ T cells sorted from blood. The CDR3 here is CSAPGPGADTQYF. The CDR3 DNA follows: TGCAGTGCCCCGGGACCAGGGGCAGATACGCAGTATTTT.